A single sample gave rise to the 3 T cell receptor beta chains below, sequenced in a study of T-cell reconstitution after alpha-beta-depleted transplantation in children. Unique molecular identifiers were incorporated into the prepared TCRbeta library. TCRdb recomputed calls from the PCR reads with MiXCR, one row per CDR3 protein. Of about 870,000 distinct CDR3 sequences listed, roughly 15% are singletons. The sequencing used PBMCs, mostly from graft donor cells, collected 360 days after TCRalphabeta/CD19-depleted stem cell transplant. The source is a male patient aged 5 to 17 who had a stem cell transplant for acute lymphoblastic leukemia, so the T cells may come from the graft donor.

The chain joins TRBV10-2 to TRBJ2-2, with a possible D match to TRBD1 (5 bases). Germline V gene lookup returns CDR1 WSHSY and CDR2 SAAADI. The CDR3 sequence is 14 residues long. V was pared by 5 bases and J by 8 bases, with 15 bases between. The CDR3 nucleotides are TGCGCCAGCAGTAAGACAGCCCATGAAGGGGAGCTGTTTTTT. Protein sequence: CASSKTAHEGELFF.

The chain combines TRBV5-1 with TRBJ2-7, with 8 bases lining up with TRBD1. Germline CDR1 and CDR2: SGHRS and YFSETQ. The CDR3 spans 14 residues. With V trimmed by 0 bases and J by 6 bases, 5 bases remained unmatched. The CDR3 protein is CASSLDRGEGEQYF. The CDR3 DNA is TGCGCCAGCAGCTTGGACAGGGGGGAAGGCGAGCAGTACTTC.

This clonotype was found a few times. DNA for the CDR3: TGTGCCAGCAGGACAGATAGCAATCAGCCCCAGCATTTT. Residues: CASRTDSNQPQHF. This chain connects TRBV6-1 to TRBJ1-5; TRBD1 is a possible D gene (5 bases). Germline values: CDR1 MNHNS, CDR2 SASEGT. Trimming cost V 6 bases and J 0 bases, with 6 bases left between them. The CDR3 is made up of 13 amino acids.